Shown below are 14 T cell receptor beta chains from a single sample sequenced in a study of neurological immune-mediated disorders. From the 5' RACE reads, TCRdb called clonotypes with MiXCR, one entry per CDR3 protein. The sample has 90,000 to 100,000 distinct CDR3 sequences, approximately 3.3% seen once. Sequenced material: PBMCs. Receptors originate from a woman aged 18-29 years with multiple sclerosis.

This clonotype has a single count. A read error may be the cause here, since a much bigger clone is one base away. The gene calls are TRBV7-7 and TRBJ2-7; D is possibly TRBD1 (7 bases). Germline-derived CDR1 and CDR2 are SSHAT and FNYEAQ (reference sequence). This CDR3 has 13 residues. The V and J ends lost 3 bases and 7 bases respectively, with 13 bases between them. The CDR3 coding sequence is TGTGCCAGCAGCTTTCAGGGGGGAGAAGAGCAGTACTTC. It encodes CASSFQGGEEQYF.

In this sample, this clonotype turned up a few times. This chain links TRBV19 with TRBJ1-6, with 7 bases that match TRBD1. Germline V gives CDR1 LNHDA, CDR2 SQIVND (reference sequence). The CDR3 consists of 14 residues. After removal of 7 bases from V and 9 bases from J, the junction contained 9 bases not matched to a gene. This CDR3 reads CASNVDRSGSPLHF. The CDR3, as DNA: TGTGCCAGTAACGTGGACAGGAGCGGTTCACCCCTCCACTTT.

This clonotype was counted at least ten times. CDR3: CASSQLLNYGYTF. CDR3 DNA: TGCGCCAGCAGCCAACTTTTAAACTATGGCTACACCTTC. This chain joins TRBV4-1 and TRBJ1-2; no clear D gene. Germline V gives CDR1 MGHRA, CDR2 YSYEKL. The CDR3 is 13 residues long. Trimming took off 2 bases at V and 2 bases at J, with 6 bases between the two ends.

The sample holds many counts of this clonotype. This chain links TRBV5-6 with TRBJ2-1, with D possibly matching TRBD2 (6 bases). This CDR3 contains 16 residues. Germline V gene lookup returns CDR1 SGHDT and CDR2 YYEEEE. Trimming shortened V by 4 bases and J by 7 bases, and 21 bases separated the two germline ends. In DNA, the CDR3 is TGTGCCAGCAGCCCGGTAGCGGTCCTGGGCAGGAATGAGCAGTTCTTC. It codes for CASSPVAVLGRNEQFF.

This clonotype was recorded many times. V and J are TRBV12-3 or TRBV12-4 and TRBJ1-4, with D perhaps matching TRBD1 (6 bases). The CDR3 spans 13 residues. V was trimmed by 8 bases and J by 4 bases, leaving 11 bases between them. The CDR3 DNA follows: TGTGCCAGCCGACAGGAAGTTAATGAAAAACTGTTTTTT. This sequence encodes CASRQEVNEKLFF.

This clonotype was seen repeatedly, ten times or more. The chain recombines TRBV28 with TRBJ2-2; D gene ambiguous. There are 12 residues in the CDR3. In germline, CDR1 is MDHEN, CDR2 SYDVKM. V was shortened by 6 bases and J by 5 bases, with 7 bases between the two germline ends. The CDR3 loop is CASSLSTGELFF. In nucleotides, the CDR3 is TGTGCCAGCAGCTTGAGTACCGGGGAGCTGTTTTTT.

This clonotype has a handful of counts. This chain links TRBV7-9 with TRBJ1-2; D gene ambiguous. From germline, CDR1 is SEHNR and CDR2 FQNEAQ (reference sequence). The germline V and J ends were trimmed by 5 bases and 1 base, with 20 bases remaining between them. This CDR3 has 17 amino acids. For the CDR3, the DNA is TGTGCCAGCAGCATCTCCCAGCCGGACTTGAATAACTATGGCTACACCTTC. Amino acids: CASSISQPDLNNYGYTF.

This clonotype was seen repeatedly, ten times or more. The chain recombines TRBV15 with TRBJ1-6, with unresolved D. This CDR3 comprises 18 residues. Trimming shortened V by 1 base and J by 0 bases, and 13 bases separated the two germline ends. Germline-derived CDR1 and CDR2 are LNHNV and YYDKDF (reference sequence). CDR3 sequence (DNA): TGTGCCACCAGCAGAGTGGCAAAAGGGAGCTCCTATAATTCACCCCTCCACTTT. Protein product: CATSRVAKGSSYNSPLHF.

This clonotype has at least ten counts. This chain joins TRBV5-1 and TRBJ1-1, with a weak D call TRBD1 (5 bases). V shed 2 bases and J shed 4 bases, with 15 bases lying between them. Germline values: CDR1 SGHRS, CDR2 YFSETQ. The CDR3 has 15 residues. CDR3 loop: CASSFQRTGPTEAFF. The CDR3 nucleotides are TGCGCCAGCAGCTTCCAGCGGACGGGGCCCACTGAAGCTTTCTTT.

This clonotype was recorded many times. This chain links TRBV12-3 or TRBV12-4 with TRBJ1-1; no firm D call. Trimming shortened V by 11 bases and J by 0 bases, and 13 bases separated the two germline ends. CDR3 size: 13 residues. Here the CDR3 reads CASTRQMNTEAFF. CDR3 sequence (DNA): TGTGCCTCCACGAGGCAGATGAACACTGAAGCTTTCTTT.

This clonotype has at least ten counts. The CDR3 DNA reads as TGTGCCAGCAGTTACGCCCTAGCGGGGGGTCACACAGATACGCAGTATTTT. This translates into CASSYALAGGHTDTQYF. This chain links TRBV6-6 with TRBJ2-3; 11 nucleotides agree with TRBD2. This CDR3 has 17 residues. V was clipped by 2 bases and J by 2 bases; unmatched bases: 6. Germline CDR1 and CDR2: MNHNY and SVGAGI (reference sequence).

This clonotype was found many times. The chain combines TRBV11-2 with TRBJ2-7; 12 positions match TRBD2. The CDR3 has 14 residues. Losses at the gene ends were 6 bases for V and 3 bases for J; bases not matched to a gene: 3. Germline V lookup: CDR1 SGHAT, CDR2 FQNNGV. The CDR3 spells CASSPLAGGYEQYF. Here the CDR3 DNA reads TGTGCCAGCAGTCCACTAGCGGGGGGCTACGAGCAGTACTTC.

This clonotype was observed at least ten times. The chain couples TRBV10-3 to TRBJ1-6; 9 nucleotides line up with TRBD1. From germline, CDR1 is ENHRY and CDR2 SYGVKD. Trimming at V came to 7 bases and at J to 7 bases, leaving 5 bases not matched to a gene. CDR3 length: 14 residues. CDR3 in DNA: TGTGCCATCACTCGGGACAGGGAGAATTCACCCCTCCACTTT. Translation gives CAITRDRENSPLHF.

This clonotype showed up many times. The CDR3 bases are TGTGCCAGCAGTTACGACGGCAGAGCCTACGAGCAGTACTTC. Translation gives CASSYDGRAYEQYF. The genes are TRBV6-5 and TRBJ2-7; D ambiguous. This CDR3 comprises 14 residues. The V end lost 2 bases, the J end lost 2 bases, and 10 bases lay between the germline ends. CDR1 and CDR2 from the germline V gene are MNHEY and SVGAGI.